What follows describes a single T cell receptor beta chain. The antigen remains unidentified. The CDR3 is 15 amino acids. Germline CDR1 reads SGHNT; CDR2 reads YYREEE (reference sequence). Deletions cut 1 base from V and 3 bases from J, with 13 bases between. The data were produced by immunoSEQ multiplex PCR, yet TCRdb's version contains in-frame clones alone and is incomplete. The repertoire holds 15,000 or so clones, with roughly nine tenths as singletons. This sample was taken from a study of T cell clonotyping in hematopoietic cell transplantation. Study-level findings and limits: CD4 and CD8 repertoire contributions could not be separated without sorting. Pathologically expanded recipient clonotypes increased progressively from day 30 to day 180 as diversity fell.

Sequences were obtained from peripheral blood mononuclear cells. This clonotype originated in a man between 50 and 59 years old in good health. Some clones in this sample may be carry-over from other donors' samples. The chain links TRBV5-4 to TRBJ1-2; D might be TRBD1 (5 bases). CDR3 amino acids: CASSLPAGGDYGYTF. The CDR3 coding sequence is TGTGCCAGCAGCTTGCCGGCCGGGGGAGACTATGGCTACACCTTC.